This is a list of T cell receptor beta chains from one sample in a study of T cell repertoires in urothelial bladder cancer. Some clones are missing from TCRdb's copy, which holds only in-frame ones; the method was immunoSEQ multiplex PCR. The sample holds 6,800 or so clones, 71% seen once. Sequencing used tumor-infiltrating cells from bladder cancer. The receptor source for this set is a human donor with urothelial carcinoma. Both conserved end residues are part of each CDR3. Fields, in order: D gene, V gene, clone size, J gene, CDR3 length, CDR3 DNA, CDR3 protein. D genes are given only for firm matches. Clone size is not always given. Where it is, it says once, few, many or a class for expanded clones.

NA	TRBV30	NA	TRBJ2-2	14	TGTGCCTGGAGAAGGGGCGCGAACACCGGGGAGCTGTTTTTT	CAWRRGANTGELFF
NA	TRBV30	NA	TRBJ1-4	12	TGTGCCTGGGGTTACAGTAGTGAAAAACTGTTTTTT	CAWGYSSEKLFF
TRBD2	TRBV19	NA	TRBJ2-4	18	TGTGCCAGTAGTTTTTTGACTAGCGGGGGGGTAGCCAAAAACATTCAGTACTTC	CASSFLTSGGVAKNIQYF
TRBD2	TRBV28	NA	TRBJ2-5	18	TGTGCCAGCAGTTTATCGCCCCCGGTGGCTAGCGGGGGGAAGGCCCAGTACTTC	CASSLSPPVASGGKAQYF
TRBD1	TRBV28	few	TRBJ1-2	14	TGTGCCAGCAGTTCAACCGGGACAGTCTATGGCTACACCTTC	CASSSTGTVYGYTF
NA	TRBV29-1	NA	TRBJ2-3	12	TGCAGCAACCTGAGCCCACCCGATACGCAGTATTTT	CSNLSPPDTQYF
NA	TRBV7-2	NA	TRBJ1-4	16	TGTGCCAGCAGCTTGTCAGGGCTGGGGGGTAATGAAAAACTGTTTTTT	CASSLSGLGGNEKLFF
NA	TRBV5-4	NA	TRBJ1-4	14	TGTGCCAGCAGCTTGGGGGGAGGTAATGAAAAACTGTTTTTT	CASSLGGGNEKLFF
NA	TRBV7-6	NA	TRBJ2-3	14	TGTGCCAGCAGCTTAGCGCTCGATCCTCATGCGCAGTATTTT	CASSLALDPHAQYF
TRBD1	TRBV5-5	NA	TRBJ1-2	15	TGTGCCAGCAGCTTGGTGGGACAGGGGGCTCGGGGCTACACCTTC	CASSLVGQGARGYTF
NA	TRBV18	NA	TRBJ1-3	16	TGTGCCAGCTCGCTTTCTACAGGGCTCTCTGGAAACACCATATATTTT	CASSLSTGLSGNTIYF
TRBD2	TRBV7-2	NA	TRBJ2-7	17	TGTGCCAGCAGCTCTCAAGGACTAGCGGGGGACCCCTACGAGCAGTACTTC	CASSSQGLAGDPYEQYF
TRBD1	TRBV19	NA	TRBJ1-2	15	TGTGCCAGTAGATGGATCGACAGGGCTAACTATGGCTACACCTTC	CASRWIDRANYGYTF
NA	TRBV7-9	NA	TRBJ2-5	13	TGTGCCAGCATCAGGGGCCTCCAAGAGACCCAGTACTTC	CASIRGLQETQYF
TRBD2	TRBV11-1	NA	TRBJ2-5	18	TGTGCCAGCAGCTTGGGGACCCTAGCGGGGGGGCAAGGGGAGACCCAGTACTTC	CASSLGTLAGGQGETQYF
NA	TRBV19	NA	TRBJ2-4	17	TGTGCCAGTAGTACGCTCCAAAAAGGGACGGGCAAAAACATTCAGTACTTC	CASSTLQKGTGKNIQYF
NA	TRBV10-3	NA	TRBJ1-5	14	TGTGCCATCAGTGAGATGGGGGGCAGTCAGCCCCAGCATTTT	CAISEMGGSQPQHF
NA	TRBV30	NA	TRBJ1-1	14	TGTGCCTGGAGTTCGCTTGGGGATCTTACTGAAGCTTTCTTT	CAWSSLGDLTEAFF
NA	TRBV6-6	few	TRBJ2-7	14	TGTGCCAGCAGCTATATAGGGACTTTTAACGAGCAGTACTTC	CASSYIGTFNEQYF
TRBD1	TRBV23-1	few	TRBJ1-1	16	TGCGCCAGCAACCCATGGACAGGGGGGAAGAACACTGAAGCTTTCTTT	CASNPWTGGKNTEAFF
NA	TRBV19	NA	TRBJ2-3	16	TGTGCCAGTAGTATAATGTGGGGTTCTTCGGGAGATACGCAGTATTTT	CASSIMWGSSGDTQYF
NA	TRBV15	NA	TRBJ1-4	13	TGTGCCACCAGCAGAGAAGGACCCGAAAAACTGTTTTTT	CATSREGPEKLFF
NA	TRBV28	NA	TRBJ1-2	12	TGTGCCAGCAGTCCCCGAAACTATGGCTACACCTTC	CASSPRNYGYTF
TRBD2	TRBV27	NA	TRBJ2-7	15	TGTGCCAGCATTGGGACTAGCGGGGCTAACTACGAGCAGTACTTC	CASIGTSGANYEQYF
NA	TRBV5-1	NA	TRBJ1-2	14	TGCGCCAGCAGCTTGCTGACAGCCGAACTCGGCTACACCTTC	CASSLLTAELGYTF
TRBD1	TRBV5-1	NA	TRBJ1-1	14	TGCGCCAGCAGCGGACAGGGGGCGAACACTGAAGCTTTCTTT	CASSGQGANTEAFF
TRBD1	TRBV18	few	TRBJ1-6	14	TGTGCCAGCTCAGGGGACAGATCCAATTCACCCCTCCACTTT	CASSGDRSNSPLHF
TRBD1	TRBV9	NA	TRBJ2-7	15	TGTGCCAGCAACCTCCCGGGACAGGGAACCTACGAGCAGTACTTC	CASNLPGQGTYEQYF
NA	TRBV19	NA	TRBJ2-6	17	TGTGCCAGTAGTCCCCGGATGGCTGTCTCTGGGGCCAACGTCCTGACTTTC	CASSPRMAVSGANVLTF
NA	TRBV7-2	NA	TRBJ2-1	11	TGTGCCACCGCGGAGGAATTTAAGCAGTTCTTC	CATAEEFKQFF